This T cell receptor (beta chain) was found in a study of T cell repertoires in cytomegalovirus infection. To note about this clonotype: Its antigen remains unknown.

A single record per CDR3 protein comes from TCRdb applying MiXCR to the reads. The table shows roughly 180,000 distinct CDR3 sequences, with about 15% occurring only once. Study results and limitations: HLA-C-restricted CMV clonotypes gave the most frequent clonotype in two of eight donors.

CDR1 and CDR2 (germline): SGHTA, FQGNSA. The CDR3 spans 13 residues. The V end was cut by 5 bases, the J end by 8 bases, with 10 bases between. The chain uses TRBV7-2 and TRBJ1-6; D is uncertain. This clonotype was obtained from a human donor in good health (CMV status not recorded). Some clones in this sample may be carry-over from other donors' samples. Sequencing was done on a sample of CD8+ T cells from PBMCs. In DNA form, the CDR3 reads TGTGCCAGCAGCCAGGCGCCCTATTCACCCCTCCACTTT. Protein: CASSQAPYSPLHF.